This TCR beta chain derives from a study of blood T cell repertoires in COVID-19. Study at large: Donors in the United States, Italy and Spain gave samples during acute or convalescent COVID-19.

Authors' analysis steps: It was from reference gene primer amplification that nucleated cell counts were estimated. Clones were read by immunoSEQ multiplex PCR, and TCRdb kept only the in-frame ones, dropping some. V and J calls and clone size follow that table, whereas D and trimming were derived from the DNA. This table has 80,000 to 100,000 clones, approximately 74% appearing once. This clone has a handful of counts. Trimming pared 4 bases from V and 2 bases from J, leaving 16 bases between. This CDR3 has 15 residues. Germline CDR1 and CDR2: SGHNT and YYREEE (reference sequence). Sequencing used peripheral blood. The receptor was derived from a man between 65 and 85 years old with COVID-19, enrolled during active disease. The V call is TRBV5-4, the J call TRBJ2-7; the D gene is possibly TRBD2 (6 bases). The CDR3 DNA reads as TGTGCCAGCAGCGGAGGGAGCGGTCAAGCCTACGAGCAGTACTTC. Protein product: CASSGGSGQAYEQYF. Full variable domain (missing parts from reference TRBV5-4 and TRBJ2-7): ETGVTQSPTHLIKTRGQQVTLRCSSQSGHNTVSWYQQALGQGPQFIFQYYREEENGRGNFPPRFSGLQFPNYSSELNVNALELDDSALYLCASSGGSGQAYEQYFGPGTRLTVT.